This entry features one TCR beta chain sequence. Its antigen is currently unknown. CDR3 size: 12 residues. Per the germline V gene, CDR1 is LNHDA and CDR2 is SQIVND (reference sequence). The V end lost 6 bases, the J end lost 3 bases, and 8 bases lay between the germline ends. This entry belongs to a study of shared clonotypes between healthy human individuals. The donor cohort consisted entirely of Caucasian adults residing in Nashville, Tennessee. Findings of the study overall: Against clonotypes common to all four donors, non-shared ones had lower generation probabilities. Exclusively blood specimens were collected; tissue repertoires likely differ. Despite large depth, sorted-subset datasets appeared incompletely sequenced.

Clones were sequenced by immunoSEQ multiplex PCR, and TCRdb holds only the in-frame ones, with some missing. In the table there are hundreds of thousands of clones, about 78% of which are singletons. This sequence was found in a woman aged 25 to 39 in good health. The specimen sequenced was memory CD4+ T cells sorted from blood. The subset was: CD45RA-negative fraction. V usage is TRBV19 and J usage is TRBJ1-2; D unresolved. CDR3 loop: CASSTRYYGYTF. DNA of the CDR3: TGTGCCAGTAGCACACGATACTATGGCTACACCTTC.